This T cell receptor (beta chain) was recovered during a study of blood T cells in healthy people across ages. Study-level findings and limits: Naive T cell percentage showed a strong correlation with the diversity of TCR beta.

This clonotype was picked up a small number of times. Its cognate antigen is unknown. Next came a second PCR, run for roughly 6 to 11 cycles, which used a sample-barcoded 5' primer along with a J-beta primer mix. MiXCR was run by TCRdb on the 5' RACE reads, yielding one entry per CDR3 protein. The table includes 750,000 to 850,000 distinct CDR3 sequences, around 25% detected once. V trimming: 4 bases; J trimming: 0 bases; junction bases outside the gene matches: 9. Germline CDR1 is LGHNA and CDR2 is YNFKEQ. This CDR3 spans 19 amino acids. These data were also reused for a study on T cells of mothers and their children. As reported in that work: Reads recorded for TCR beta CDR3 numbered over 9 million per mother and around 2.8 million per child.

Sequencing input: blood. The J gene is TRBJ2-1, the V gene TRBV4-2; 13 bases are a match to TRBD2. The sequence derives from a boy younger than 18 in good health. CDR3 residues: CASSPELAGGTSSYNEQFF. CDR3 coding DNA: TGTGCCAGCAGCCCGGAACTAGCGGGAGGGACGAGCTCCTACAATGAGCAGTTCTTC.